What follows describes a single T cell receptor beta chain. The entry originates in a study of shared T cell receptors in the human thymus. Here immunoSEQ multiplex PCR was the method, and the copy in TCRdb shows in-frame clones only, minus some. This table has 720,000 or so clones, approximately 85% appearing once. With V trimmed by 3 bases and J by 2 bases, 4 bases remained unmatched. Germline values: CDR1 MGHDK, CDR2 SYGVNS. The CDR3 loop spans 15 amino acids. These same data were also listed under a study on human thymus T cells. That study reports: Congenital heart defects were the reason for the corrective surgery that the donors, healthy Finnish infants, were having. During corrective heart surgery, resections were taken, and the thymus tissue came from them. Repertoires sampled from thymus and blood appeared biased in V and J gene usage. As related research reported, thymic repertoires overlapped highly among unrelated individuals.

The clonotype originates from a girl less than two years old with a congenital heart defect. Sequenced: thymocytes. The genes are TRBV25-1 and TRBJ2-3, with TRBD2 identical over 8 bases. Here the CDR3 DNA reads TGTGCCAGCAGTGACGCGGGGGGCCTCACAGATACGCAGTATTTT. This codes for CASSDAGGLTDTQYF. Supplemented by reference TRBV25-1 and TRBJ2-3, the full variable domain reads EADIYQTPRYLVIGTGKKITLECSQTMGHDKMYWYQQDPGMELHLIHYSYGVNSTEKGDLSSESTVSRIRTEHFPLTLESARPSHTSQYLCASSDAGGLTDTQYFGPGTRLTVL.